This T cell receptor beta chain stems from a study of cytomegalovirus exposure and HLA in healthy donors. Study at large: A subsequent analysis stated that the 120 or so validation repertoires were run on the same platform as the 550 to 750 first-cohort repertoires.

Findings and limits, study-wide: Cytomegalovirus association was assigned to about 150 TCR beta chains. Reported results showed that the classifier diagnosed cytomegalovirus status with high specificity and sensitivity.

On this clone: The antigen remains unidentified.

Here immunoSEQ multiplex PCR was the method, and the copy in TCRdb shows in-frame clones only, minus some. The table lists around 98,000 clones, roughly 87% of them singletons, with roughly 3.7% in the top ten. Deletions cut 1 base from V and 7 bases from J, with 14 bases between. Germline lookup yields CDR1 SSHAT and CDR2 FNYEAQ (reference sequence). The CDR3 sequence is 14 residues long. The chain combines TRBV7-7 with TRBJ2-7, with D perhaps matching TRBD2 (5 bases). The specimen was PBMCs. This TCR came from a young woman in good health and CMV-seronegative. In DNA form, the CDR3 reads TGTGCCAGCAGCTTAGAAAGCGGATTTGGGGAGCAGTACTTC. Translation: CASSLESGFGEQYF.